The TCR beta chain under discussion was sequenced for a study of blood T cell repertoires in COVID-19. Overall study context: The United States, Italy and Spain provided the acute and convalescent COVID-19 samples. PBMCs, B-cell-depleted T cells, or T cells were the source of the cDNA or gDNA that made up the material.

Original processing notes: For nucleated cells, counts were estimated from reference gene primer amplification. Profiling relied on immunoSEQ multiplex PCR, and the TCRdb table lists in-frame clones only, not all of them. D and trimming come from the DNA, and the V and J calls and clone size come from that table. The sample contains almost 350,000 clones, roughly 90% of which appear only once. Enrolment of Seattle patients took place during active infection, and they were followed longitudinally. This clone was detected a few times. Looked up from germline, CDR1 is LNHDA and CDR2 is SQIVND (reference sequence). Losses at the gene ends were 8 bases for V and 8 bases for J; bases not matched to a gene: 8. This CDR3 is built from 13 residues.

This clonotype originated in a woman aged 60-75 years with COVID-19, enrolled during active disease. This rearrangement joins TRBV19 to TRBJ2-1; 8 bases map to TRBD1. The specimen sequenced was peripheral blood. The CDR3, as DNA: TGTGCCAGTGGCGGGCAGGGGGCTGATGAGCAGTTCTTC. Its translation: CASGGQGADEQFF.